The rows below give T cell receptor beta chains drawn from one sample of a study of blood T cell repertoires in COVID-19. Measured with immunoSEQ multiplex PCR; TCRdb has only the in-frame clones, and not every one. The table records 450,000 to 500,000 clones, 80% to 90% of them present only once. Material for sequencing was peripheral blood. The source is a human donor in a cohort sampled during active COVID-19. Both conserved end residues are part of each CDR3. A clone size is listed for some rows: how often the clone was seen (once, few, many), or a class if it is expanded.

cdr3_aa: CATSDPRAGGNQPQHF
clone_size: few
v_call: TRBV24-1
j_call: TRBJ1-5

cdr3_aa: CASSQLLAGGPQGNEQFF
clone_size: once
v_call: TRBV7-7
j_call: TRBJ2-1

cdr3_aa: CASSLEGGDSQHF
clone_size: NA
v_call: TRBV27
j_call: TRBJ1-5

cdr3_aa: CASSARQGNYEQYF
clone_size: NA
v_call: TRBV7-9
j_call: TRBJ2-7

cdr3_aa: CASSSQAGRAQNEQFF
clone_size: NA
v_call: TRBV6-2/TRBV6-3
j_call: TRBJ2-1

cdr3_aa: CASSLDSGDGTEAFF
clone_size: NA
v_call: TRBV5-1
j_call: TRBJ1-1

cdr3_aa: CASSFQANQPQHF
clone_size: NA
v_call: TRBV27
j_call: TRBJ1-5

cdr3_aa: CASSLPGVETQYF
clone_size: NA
v_call: TRBV5-1
j_call: TRBJ2-5

cdr3_aa: CASSLDRGREKLFF
clone_size: NA
v_call: TRBV28
j_call: TRBJ1-4

cdr3_aa: CATSSRGVGEQYF
clone_size: once
v_call: TRBV28
j_call: TRBJ2-7

cdr3_aa: CASRELNYEQYF
clone_size: few
v_call: TRBV2
j_call: TRBJ2-7

cdr3_aa: CASSPSYNEQFF
clone_size: NA
v_call: TRBV27
j_call: TRBJ2-1

cdr3_aa: CASSLVSVSGNTIYF
clone_size: NA
v_call: TRBV7-9
j_call: TRBJ1-3

cdr3_aa: CASSYSILAGPYEQYF
clone_size: NA
v_call: TRBV6-5
j_call: TRBJ2-7

cdr3_aa: CASTPGAIDPKGAFF
clone_size: NA
v_call: TRBV28
j_call: TRBJ1-1

cdr3_aa: CASSWGRYQPQHF
clone_size: few
v_call: TRBV28
j_call: TRBJ1-5

cdr3_aa: CASSERNTEAFF
clone_size: NA
v_call: TRBV7-9
j_call: TRBJ1-1

cdr3_aa: CASSRVEGNTEAFF
clone_size: NA
v_call: TRBV6-5
j_call: TRBJ1-1

cdr3_aa: CAWRPGLVRADTQYF
clone_size: NA
v_call: TRBV30
j_call: TRBJ2-3

cdr3_aa: CASSYAGSPGANVLTF
clone_size: NA
v_call: TRBV6-2/TRBV6-3
j_call: TRBJ2-6

cdr3_aa: CASSLGAGGSYEQYF
clone_size: NA
v_call: TRBV28
j_call: TRBJ2-7

cdr3_aa: CASPITGVSKNSNQPQHF
clone_size: NA
v_call: TRBV5-1
j_call: TRBJ1-5

cdr3_aa: CASSTGAGANVLTF
clone_size: few
v_call: TRBV28
j_call: TRBJ2-6

cdr3_aa: CASSPRGTDGYTF
clone_size: NA
v_call: TRBV18
j_call: TRBJ1-2

cdr3_aa: CATSGRNSPLHF
clone_size: NA
v_call: TRBV15
j_call: TRBJ1-6

cdr3_aa: CASSPRTAGSTDTQYF
clone_size: once
v_call: TRBV3-1/TRBV3-2
j_call: TRBJ2-3

cdr3_aa: CASSRDRGTYNEQFF
clone_size: NA
v_call: TRBV2
j_call: TRBJ2-1

cdr3_aa: CASRPKPPSREQYF
clone_size: once
v_call: TRBV27
j_call: TRBJ2-7

cdr3_aa: CSVDEGRDTQYF
clone_size: NA
v_call: TRBV29-1
j_call: TRBJ2-3

cdr3_aa: CASRGTGEAGGNQPQHF
clone_size: once
v_call: TRBV7-2
j_call: TRBJ1-5

cdr3_aa: CASIQLPGTDTQYF
clone_size: NA
v_call: TRBV5-4
j_call: TRBJ2-3

cdr3_aa: CASSTGTGGSTNEKLFF
clone_size: NA
v_call: TRBV9
j_call: TRBJ1-4

cdr3_aa: CASSLRTGEREKLFF
clone_size: NA
v_call: TRBV5-4
j_call: TRBJ1-4

cdr3_aa: CASSNLAGGRSETQYF
clone_size: NA
v_call: TRBV7-2
j_call: TRBJ2-5

cdr3_aa: CASTRAGTGGREAFF
clone_size: NA
v_call: TRBV28
j_call: TRBJ1-1

cdr3_aa: CASSPLAGGNIQYF
clone_size: NA
v_call: TRBV5-4
j_call: TRBJ2-4

cdr3_aa: CASSLERYNEQFF
clone_size: NA
v_call: TRBV11-2
j_call: TRBJ2-1

cdr3_aa: CASRQGGLYGYTF
clone_size: NA
v_call: TRBV28
j_call: TRBJ1-2

cdr3_aa: CASSSRLAGGVGANVLTF
clone_size: NA
v_call: TRBV18
j_call: TRBJ2-6

cdr3_aa: CASSQEGVSGNTIYF
clone_size: few
v_call: TRBV4-1
j_call: TRBJ1-3

cdr3_aa: CASSFGTSTGELFF
clone_size: NA
v_call: TRBV11-3
j_call: TRBJ2-2

cdr3_aa: CASTAYGRENGYTF
clone_size: NA
v_call: TRBV28
j_call: TRBJ1-2

cdr3_aa: CASSTKREPDTQYF
clone_size: NA
v_call: TRBV5-1
j_call: TRBJ2-3